The present T cell receptor beta chain was sequenced within a study of OX40 agonist ivuxolimab in advanced cancers. Study-level information: An agonistic human IgG2 monoclonal antibody against OX40 (CD134) was given.

General observations from the study: Low normalized T-cell clonal expansion was also seen in some nonresponders. CD4+ T cells averaged fewer expanded clones than CD8+ T cells.

Profiled with immunoSEQ multiplex PCR; TCRdb holds only in-frame clones, not every one. This sample has about 60,000 clones, with roughly 84% found just once. Germline loops: CDR1 SGHNT, CDR2 YYREEE (reference sequence). This CDR3 contains 15 residues. Trimming left V 4 bases short and J 1 base short, with 11 bases between. As for this clone: Its cognate antigen is unknown.

Source: CD4+ or CD8+ T cells sorted from blood, taken in a trial of the OX40 agonist ivuxolimab. J is TRBJ2-2 and V is TRBV5-4; D tentatively fits TRBD1 or TRBD2 (7 bases each). The source is an adult with an advanced solid tumor such as melanoma, head and neck, liver or kidney cancer. CDR3 sequence: CASSPRGGNTGELFF. CDR3 coding DNA: TGTGCCAGCAGCCCCAGGGGGGGGAACACCGGGGAGCTGTTTTTT.